Below, 12 T cell receptor beta chains from the same sample are listed, as sequenced in a study of human T cells and chemical hapten exposure. The sample's time point: pre-sensitization, week 0. Regarding treatment: therapeutic diphenylcyclopropenone sensitization with weekly scalp DPC. TCRdb called the RACE reads again in MiXCR, with one record for every CDR3 protein. The sample holds roughly 100,000 distinct CDR3 sequences; about a tenth are singletons and the top ten take approximately 3.1%. Material: whole blood, obtained in connection with sensitization to the hapten diphenylcyclopropenone (DPC). These receptors all stem from a woman in her sixties or seventies with alopecia areata. Some clones in this sample may be carry-over from other donors' samples.

This clonotype was detected many times. V and J are TRBV3-1 and TRBJ2-3; D is perhaps TRBD2 (6 bases). The germline CDR1 and CDR2 sequences are LGHDT and YNNKEL (reference sequence). V was pared by 0 bases and J by 4 bases, with 20 bases between. The CDR3 totals 18 residues. The CDR3 protein is CASSQDFSGGIGADTQYF. In nucleotides, the CDR3 is TGTGCCAGCAGCCAAGATTTTAGCGGAGGGATTGGAGCAGATACGCAGTATTTT.

This clonotype was picked up a small number of times. The chain couples TRBV29-1 to TRBJ2-7; perhaps D is TRBD1 or TRBD2 (5 bases each). Trimming cost V 4 bases and J 4 bases, with 17 bases left between them. Germline V gives CDR1 SQVTM, CDR2 ANQGSEA. CDR3 length equals 14 residues. This CDR3 reads CSVVGDQAAYEQYF. CDR3 DNA: TGCAGCGTTGTTGGGGACCAAGCAGCGTACGAGCAGTACTTC.

This clonotype was recorded a few times. The rearrangement links TRBV6-1 to TRBJ1-1, with 11 bases aligning to TRBD1. CDR1 and CDR2 from the germline V gene are MNHNS and SASEGT. V was pared by 7 bases and J by 5 bases, with 9 bases of the junction left unmatched. The CDR3 has 15 residues. For the CDR3, the DNA is TGTGCCAGCAACCGGGACAGGGGGAGTGAAACTGAAGCTTTCTTT. Translating it yields CASNRDRGSETEAFF.

In this sample, this clonotype turned up many times. This chain links TRBV10-3 with TRBJ1-5; 9 bases line up with TRBD1. Germline-derived CDR1 and CDR2 are ENHRY and SYGVKD. The CDR3 has 13 residues. V dropped 4 bases and J dropped 6; count of bases not matched to a gene: 1. The CDR3 sequence is CAISGQGGQPQHF. The CDR3 nucleotides are TGTGCCATCAGTGGACAGGGGGGTCAGCCCCAGCATTTT.

The chain links TRBV29-1 to TRBJ1-1; possible D gene TRBD1, 5 bases. The CDR3 has 14 amino acids. The V gene lost 0 bases and the J gene lost 6 bases, with 14 bases spanning the gap. CDR1 and CDR2 (germline): SQVTM, ANQGSEA. CDR3 sequence reads: CSVEDRGQASEAFF. The CDR3, as DNA: TGCAGCGTTGAAGATCGGGGCCAGGCCTCTGAAGCTTTCTTT.

This clonotype has at least ten counts. The chain recombines TRBV11-2 with TRBJ1-2; 8 nucleotides agree with TRBD1. The CDR3 is made up of 15 amino acids. The V gene end was trimmed by 5 bases and the J gene end by 5 bases; junction bases not matched to a gene: 10. Germline V gene data show CDR1 as SGHAT and CDR2 as FQNNGV. CDR3 coding DNA: TGTGCCAGCAGCCAAAACGACAGGGGCTATTATGGCTACACCTTC. This encodes CASSQNDRGYYGYTF.

In this sample, this clonotype turned up many times. J is TRBJ2-5 and V is TRBV7-9, with 9 bases lining up with TRBD2. Germline CDR1 and CDR2: SEHNR and FQNEAQ (reference sequence). The CDR3 runs to 17 residues. V lost 5 bases and J lost 0; bases outside the gene matches: 10. The CDR3 region is CASSNPLAGAHQETQYF. DNA for the CDR3: TGTGCCAGCAGCAACCCCTTAGCGGGGGCCCACCAAGAGACCCAGTACTTC.

The CDR3 sequence: CSVAGTGVYEQFF. The CDR3 coding sequence is TGCAGCGTTGCCGGGACAGGGGTTTATGAGCAGTTCTTC. The rearrangement links TRBV29-1 to TRBJ2-1; TRBD1 agrees at 10 bases. CDR1 and CDR2 (germline): SQVTM, ANQGSEA. Unmatched junction bases numbered 5, after V lost 4 bases and J lost 8 bases. CDR3 length: 13 residues.

This clonotype showed up just a few times. The genes are TRBV5-5 and TRBJ2-7; a possible D gene is TRBD2 (5 bases). The length of the CDR3 is 11 residues. Germline V lookup: CDR1 SGHKS, CDR2 YYEKEE (reference sequence). V lost 6 bases to trimming and J lost 4 bases, with 8 bases between them. Here the CDR3 reads CASTGIYEQYF. Written as DNA, the CDR3 is TGTGCCAGCACCGGGATTTACGAGCAGTACTTC.

This clonotype was counted a few times. This chain connects TRBV6-5 to TRBJ2-7; 10 nucleotides line up with TRBD1. Trimming cost V 6 bases and J 2 bases; bases outside gene matches: 4. Germline-derived CDR1 and CDR2 are MNHEY and SVGAGI. The CDR3 length is 14 residues. The DNA for the CDR3 is TGTGCCAGCAGAAGGGGACAGGGGACCTACGAGCAGTACTTC. The encoded protein is CASRRGQGTYEQYF.

This clonotype was observed a few times. The rearrangement links TRBV3-1 to TRBJ2-5; 8 nucleotides line up with TRBD1. V dropped 5 bases and J dropped 2; count of bases not matched to a gene: 4. This CDR3 spans 14 amino acids. Germline V gene data show CDR1 as LGHDT and CDR2 as YNNKEL (reference sequence). For the CDR3, the DNA is TGTGCCAGCAGCTCCCGGACAGGGCAAGAGACCCAGTACTTC. This codes for CASSSRTGQETQYF.

In this sample, this clonotype turned up a few times. V usage is TRBV20-1 and J usage is TRBJ2-1; tentatively, D is TRBD2 (6 bases). CDR1 and CDR2 (germline): DFQATT, SNEGSKA (reference sequence). This CDR3 is 13 amino acids long. V was clipped by 7 bases and J by 6 bases, with 16 bases between them. The CDR3 DNA reads TGCAGTGGCCTTGATACTAGCCCCAATGAGCAGTTCTTC. Residues: CSGLDTSPNEQFF.